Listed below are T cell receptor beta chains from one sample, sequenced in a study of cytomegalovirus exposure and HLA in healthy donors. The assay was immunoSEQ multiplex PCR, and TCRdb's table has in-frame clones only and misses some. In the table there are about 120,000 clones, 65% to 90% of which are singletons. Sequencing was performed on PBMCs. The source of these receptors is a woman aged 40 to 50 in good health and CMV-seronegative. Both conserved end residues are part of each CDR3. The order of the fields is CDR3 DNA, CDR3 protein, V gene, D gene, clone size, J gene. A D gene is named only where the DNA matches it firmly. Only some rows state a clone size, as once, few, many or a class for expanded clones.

CDR3 DNA: TGCAGTCCGAGGGGAGGCACTGAAGCTTTCTTT; CDR3 protein: CSPRGGTEAFF; V gene: TRBV20-1; D gene: -; clone size: -; J gene: TRBJ1-1
CDR3 DNA: TGTGCCAGCAGCCGCGGGACTAGCGGGGGGTTGCAAGAGACCCAGTACTTC; CDR3 protein: CASSRGTSGGLQETQYF; V gene: TRBV4-2; D gene: TRBD2; clone size: once; J gene: TRBJ2-5
CDR3 DNA: TGTGCCAGTAGGACTCAGGGTACCTATGGCTACACCTTC; CDR3 protein: CASRTQGTYGYTF; V gene: TRBV19; D gene: -; clone size: -; J gene: TRBJ1-2
CDR3 DNA: TGTGCCAGCAGTTCCAGGGGCGGCACTGAAGCTTTCTTT; CDR3 protein: CASSSRGGTEAFF; V gene: TRBV2; D gene: -; clone size: -; J gene: TRBJ1-1
CDR3 DNA: TGTGCCACCAGCAGAGATAGGGGAACTGGAAACACCATATATTTT; CDR3 protein: CATSRDRGTGNTIYF; V gene: TRBV15; D gene: -; clone size: once; J gene: TRBJ1-3
CDR3 DNA: TGTGCCAGCAGCTTGTATGACAGGGGGCTAACTGAAGCTTTCTTT; CDR3 protein: CASSLYDRGLTEAFF; V gene: TRBV5-4; D gene: TRBD1; clone size: few; J gene: TRBJ1-1
CDR3 DNA: TGTGCCAGCCGCCGTAGCGGATACAATGAGCAGTTCTTC; CDR3 protein: CASRRSGYNEQFF; V gene: TRBV27; D gene: -; clone size: once; J gene: TRBJ2-1
CDR3 DNA: TGTGCCTGGAGTTTAGGGACACCGAACACTGAAGCTTTCTTT; CDR3 protein: CAWSLGTPNTEAFF; V gene: TRBV30; D gene: -; clone size: -; J gene: TRBJ1-1
CDR3 DNA: TGCGCCAGCAGGCAGACTAGCGGGAGCACGGCCTACGAGCAGTACTTC; CDR3 protein: CASRQTSGSTAYEQYF; V gene: TRBV10-2; D gene: TRBD2; clone size: -; J gene: TRBJ2-7
CDR3 DNA: TGTGCCAGCAGCTTAACCCCGAGAGGTGAGCAGTACTTC; CDR3 protein: CASSLTPRGEQYF; V gene: TRBV7-3; D gene: -; clone size: -; J gene: TRBJ2-7
CDR3 DNA: TGTGCCAGCTCACCGCGGACAGGGGGCCGGACCGGGGAGCTGTTTTTT; CDR3 protein: CASSPRTGGRTGELFF; V gene: TRBV18; D gene: TRBD1; clone size: once; J gene: TRBJ2-2
CDR3 DNA: TGTGCCAGCTCAGACGGGACTAGCGGGAGAAATGAGCAGTTCTTC; CDR3 protein: CASSDGTSGRNEQFF; V gene: TRBV18; D gene: TRBD2; clone size: -; J gene: TRBJ2-1
CDR3 DNA: TGTGCCAGCAGCTGGTCCGGGACAGTCACCGGGGAGCTGTTTTTT; CDR3 protein: CASSWSGTVTGELFF; V gene: TRBV11-2; D gene: TRBD1; clone size: -; J gene: TRBJ2-2
CDR3 DNA: TGCGCCAGCAGCCAATATAGAACAGCTTCAGCCAAAAACATTCAGTACTTC; CDR3 protein: CASSQYRTASAKNIQYF; V gene: TRBV4-3; D gene: -; clone size: -; J gene: TRBJ2-4
CDR3 DNA: TGTGCCAGCAGTGGCGGGGGGGCCACAGATACGCAGTATTTT; CDR3 protein: CASSGGGATDTQYF; V gene: TRBV6-4; D gene: TRBD2; clone size: medium-sized; J gene: TRBJ2-3
CDR3 DNA: TGTGCCAGCAGTCTGGGACAGTGGGATGAGCAGTTCTTC; CDR3 protein: CASSLGQWDEQFF; V gene: TRBV27; D gene: TRBD1; clone size: -; J gene: TRBJ2-1
CDR3 DNA: TGCGCCAGCAGCTTGGCCAGGACTAGCGGCTCCTACGAGCAGTACTTC; CDR3 protein: CASSLARTSGSYEQYF; V gene: TRBV5-1; D gene: TRBD2; clone size: -; J gene: TRBJ2-7
CDR3 DNA: TGTGCCAGCGTCAGGTTGTCCTACGAGCAGTACTTC; CDR3 protein: CASVRLSYEQYF; V gene: TRBV6-1; D gene: -; clone size: -; J gene: TRBJ2-7
CDR3 DNA: TGCGCCAGCAGCCCGAAGACAGGGGGCTTAATTAACACCGGGGAGCTGTTTTTT; CDR3 protein: CASSPKTGGLINTGELFF; V gene: TRBV5-1; D gene: TRBD1; clone size: -; J gene: TRBJ2-2
CDR3 DNA: TGTTCCAGCAGCAAAGGGGACAGGGTAGCCACTGAAGCTTTCTTT; CDR3 protein: CSSSKGDRVATEAFF; V gene: TRBV7-9; D gene: TRBD1; clone size: -; J gene: TRBJ1-1
CDR3 DNA: TGTGCCAGCAGCTTGGCGCGACAGGGGGGAATACAGCAGTTCTTC; CDR3 protein: CASSLARQGGIQQFF; V gene: TRBV5-4; D gene: TRBD1; clone size: -; J gene: TRBJ2-1
CDR3 DNA: TGTGCCAGCAGCACACCCCTACTCCGGGATTCTAATGAAAAACTGTTTTTT; CDR3 protein: CASSTPLLRDSNEKLFF; V gene: TRBV2; D gene: -; clone size: -; J gene: TRBJ1-4
CDR3 DNA: TGTGCCAGCAGTTTTCGGACAGGGTTAGCGAACACTGAAGCTTTCTTT; CDR3 protein: CASSFRTGLANTEAFF; V gene: TRBV27; D gene: TRBD1; clone size: -; J gene: TRBJ1-1
CDR3 DNA: TGCGCCAGCAGCTGGCAGGGTCCTCAAGAGACCCAGTACTTC; CDR3 protein: CASSWQGPQETQYF; V gene: TRBV5-1; D gene: -; clone size: -; J gene: TRBJ2-5
CDR3 DNA: TGTGCCAGCAGCTTGGGACTAGCGGGACAACCCGGGGAGCTGTTTTTT; CDR3 protein: CASSLGLAGQPGELFF; V gene: TRBV5-4; D gene: TRBD2; clone size: many; J gene: TRBJ2-2
CDR3 DNA: TGTGCCAGCAGCGTTGTACGAGCAGGACTAAGCTCCTATAATTCACCCCCCCACTTT; CDR3 protein: CASSVVRAGLSSYNSPPHF; V gene: TRBV2; D gene: -; clone size: -; J gene: TRBJ1-6